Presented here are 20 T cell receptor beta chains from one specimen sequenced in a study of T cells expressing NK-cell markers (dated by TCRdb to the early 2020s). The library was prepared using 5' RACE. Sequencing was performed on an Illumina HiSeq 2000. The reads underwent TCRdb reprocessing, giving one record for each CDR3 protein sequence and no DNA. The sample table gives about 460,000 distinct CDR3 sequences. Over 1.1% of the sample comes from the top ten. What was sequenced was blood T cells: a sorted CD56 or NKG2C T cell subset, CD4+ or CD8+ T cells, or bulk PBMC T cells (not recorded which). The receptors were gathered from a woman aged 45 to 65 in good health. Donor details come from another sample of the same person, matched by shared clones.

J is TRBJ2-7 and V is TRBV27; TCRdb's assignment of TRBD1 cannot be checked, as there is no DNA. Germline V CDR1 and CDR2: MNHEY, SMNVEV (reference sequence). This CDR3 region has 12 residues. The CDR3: CASMGAFYEQYF.

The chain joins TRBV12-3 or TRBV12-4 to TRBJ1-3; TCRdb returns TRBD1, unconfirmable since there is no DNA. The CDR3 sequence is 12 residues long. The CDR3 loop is CASIPSGNTIYF.

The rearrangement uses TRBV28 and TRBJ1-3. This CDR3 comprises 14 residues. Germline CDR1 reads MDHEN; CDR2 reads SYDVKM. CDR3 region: CASSPTGFGNTIYF.

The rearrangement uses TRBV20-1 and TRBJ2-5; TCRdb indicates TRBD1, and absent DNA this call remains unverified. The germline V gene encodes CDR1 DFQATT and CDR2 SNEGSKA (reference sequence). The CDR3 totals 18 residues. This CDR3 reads CSARGGFVADRRGETQYF.

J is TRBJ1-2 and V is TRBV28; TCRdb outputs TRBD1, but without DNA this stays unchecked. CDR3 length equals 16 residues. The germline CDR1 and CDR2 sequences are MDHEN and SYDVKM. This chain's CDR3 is CASSLSGTAPNYGYTF.

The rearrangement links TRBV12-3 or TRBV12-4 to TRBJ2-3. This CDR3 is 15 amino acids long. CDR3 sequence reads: CASRGTGTSTDTQYF.

The CDR3 reads CASSLSGLRGYTF. The chain employs TRBV7-3 and TRBJ1-2. Germline values: CDR1 SGHTA, CDR2 FQGTGA. The CDR3 runs 13 residues.

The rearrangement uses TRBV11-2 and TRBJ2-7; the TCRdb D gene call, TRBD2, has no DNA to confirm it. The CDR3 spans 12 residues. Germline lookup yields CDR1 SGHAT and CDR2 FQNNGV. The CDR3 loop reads CASSSLLGKQYF.

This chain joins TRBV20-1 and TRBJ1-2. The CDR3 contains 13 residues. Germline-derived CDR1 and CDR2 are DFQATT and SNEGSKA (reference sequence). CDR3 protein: CSAYNSQAFIYTF.

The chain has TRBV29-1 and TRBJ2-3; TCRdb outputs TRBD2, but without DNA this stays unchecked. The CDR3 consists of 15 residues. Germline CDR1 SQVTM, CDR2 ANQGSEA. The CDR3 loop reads CSVSPWGDSTDTQYF.

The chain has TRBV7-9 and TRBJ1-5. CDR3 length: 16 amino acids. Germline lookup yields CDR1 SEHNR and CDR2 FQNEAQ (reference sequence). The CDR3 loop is CASSLEGGIGNQPQHF.

The CDR3 region is CASSQTGSYTQYF. The rearrangement joins TRBV4-1 to TRBJ2-3; the TRBD1 assignment by TCRdb is unverifiable without DNA. Germline V gives CDR1 MGHRA, CDR2 YSYEKL. The CDR3 is made up of 13 amino acids.

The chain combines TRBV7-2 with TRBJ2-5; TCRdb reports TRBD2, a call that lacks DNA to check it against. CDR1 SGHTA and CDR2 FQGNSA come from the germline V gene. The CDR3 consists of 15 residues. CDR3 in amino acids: CASSLEGTSRETQYF.

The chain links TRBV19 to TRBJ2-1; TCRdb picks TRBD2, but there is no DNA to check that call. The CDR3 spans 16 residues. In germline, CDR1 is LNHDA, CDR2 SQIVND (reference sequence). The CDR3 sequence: CASRRPGTSGQNEQFF.

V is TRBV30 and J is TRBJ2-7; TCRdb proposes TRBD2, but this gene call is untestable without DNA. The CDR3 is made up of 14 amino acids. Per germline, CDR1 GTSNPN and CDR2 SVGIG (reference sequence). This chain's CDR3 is CAWRPLGLAGEQYF. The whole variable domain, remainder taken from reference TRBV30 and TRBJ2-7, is SQTIHQWPATLVQPVGSPLSLECTVEGTSNPNLYWYRQAAGRGLQLLFYSVGIGQISSEVPQNLSASRPQDRQFILSSKKLLLSDSGFYLCAWRPLGLAGEQYFGPGTRLTVT.

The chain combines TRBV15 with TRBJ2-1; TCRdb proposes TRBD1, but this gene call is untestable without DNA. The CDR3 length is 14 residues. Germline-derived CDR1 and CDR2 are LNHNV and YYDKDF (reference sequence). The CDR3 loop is CATTTGLSYNEQFF. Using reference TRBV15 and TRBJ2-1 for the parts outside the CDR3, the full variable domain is DAMVIQNPRYQVTQFGKPVTLSCSQTLNHNVMYWYQQKSSQAPKLLFHYYDKDFNNEADTPDNFQSRRPNTSFCFLDIRSPGLGDTAMYLCATTTGLSYNEQFFGPGTRLTVL.

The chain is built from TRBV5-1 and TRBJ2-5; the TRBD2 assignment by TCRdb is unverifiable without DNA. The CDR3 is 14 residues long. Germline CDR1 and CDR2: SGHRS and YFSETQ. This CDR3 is CASSLGTSFETQYF.

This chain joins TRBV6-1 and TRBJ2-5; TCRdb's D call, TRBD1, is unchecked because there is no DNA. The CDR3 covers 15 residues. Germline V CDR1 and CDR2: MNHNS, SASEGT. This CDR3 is CASSLIGAGAETQYF.

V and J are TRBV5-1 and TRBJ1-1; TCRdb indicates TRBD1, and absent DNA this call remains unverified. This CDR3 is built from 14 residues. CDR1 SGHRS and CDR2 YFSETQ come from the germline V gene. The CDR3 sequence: CASSFGGYGTEAFF. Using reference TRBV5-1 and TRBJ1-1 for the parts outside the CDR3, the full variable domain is KAGVTQTPRYLIKTRGQQVTLSCSPISGHRSVSWYQQTPGQGLQFLFEYFSETQRNKGNFPGRFSGRQFSNSRSEMNVSTLELGDSALYLCASSFGGYGTEAFFGQGTRLTVV.

The CDR3 here is CSARIPGVSTDTQYF. This chain joins TRBV20-1 and TRBJ2-3; lacking DNA, the TRBD1 call made by TCRdb goes unchecked. CDR3 size: 15 residues. Per germline, CDR1 DFQATT and CDR2 SNEGSKA (reference sequence).